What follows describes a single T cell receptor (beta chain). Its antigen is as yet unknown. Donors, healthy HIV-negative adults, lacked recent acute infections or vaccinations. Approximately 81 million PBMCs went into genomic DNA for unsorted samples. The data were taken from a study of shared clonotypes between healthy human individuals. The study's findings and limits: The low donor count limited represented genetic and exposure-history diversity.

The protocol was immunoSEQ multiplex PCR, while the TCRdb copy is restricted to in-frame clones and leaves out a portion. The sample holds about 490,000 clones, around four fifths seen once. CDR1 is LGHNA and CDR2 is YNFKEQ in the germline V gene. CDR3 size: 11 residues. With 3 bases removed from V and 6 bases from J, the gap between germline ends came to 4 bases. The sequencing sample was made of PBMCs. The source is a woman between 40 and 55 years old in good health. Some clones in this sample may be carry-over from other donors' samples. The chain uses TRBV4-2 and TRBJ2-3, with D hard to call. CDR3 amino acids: CASSQGDTQYF. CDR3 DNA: TGTGCCAGCAGCCAGGGGGATACGCAGTATTTT.